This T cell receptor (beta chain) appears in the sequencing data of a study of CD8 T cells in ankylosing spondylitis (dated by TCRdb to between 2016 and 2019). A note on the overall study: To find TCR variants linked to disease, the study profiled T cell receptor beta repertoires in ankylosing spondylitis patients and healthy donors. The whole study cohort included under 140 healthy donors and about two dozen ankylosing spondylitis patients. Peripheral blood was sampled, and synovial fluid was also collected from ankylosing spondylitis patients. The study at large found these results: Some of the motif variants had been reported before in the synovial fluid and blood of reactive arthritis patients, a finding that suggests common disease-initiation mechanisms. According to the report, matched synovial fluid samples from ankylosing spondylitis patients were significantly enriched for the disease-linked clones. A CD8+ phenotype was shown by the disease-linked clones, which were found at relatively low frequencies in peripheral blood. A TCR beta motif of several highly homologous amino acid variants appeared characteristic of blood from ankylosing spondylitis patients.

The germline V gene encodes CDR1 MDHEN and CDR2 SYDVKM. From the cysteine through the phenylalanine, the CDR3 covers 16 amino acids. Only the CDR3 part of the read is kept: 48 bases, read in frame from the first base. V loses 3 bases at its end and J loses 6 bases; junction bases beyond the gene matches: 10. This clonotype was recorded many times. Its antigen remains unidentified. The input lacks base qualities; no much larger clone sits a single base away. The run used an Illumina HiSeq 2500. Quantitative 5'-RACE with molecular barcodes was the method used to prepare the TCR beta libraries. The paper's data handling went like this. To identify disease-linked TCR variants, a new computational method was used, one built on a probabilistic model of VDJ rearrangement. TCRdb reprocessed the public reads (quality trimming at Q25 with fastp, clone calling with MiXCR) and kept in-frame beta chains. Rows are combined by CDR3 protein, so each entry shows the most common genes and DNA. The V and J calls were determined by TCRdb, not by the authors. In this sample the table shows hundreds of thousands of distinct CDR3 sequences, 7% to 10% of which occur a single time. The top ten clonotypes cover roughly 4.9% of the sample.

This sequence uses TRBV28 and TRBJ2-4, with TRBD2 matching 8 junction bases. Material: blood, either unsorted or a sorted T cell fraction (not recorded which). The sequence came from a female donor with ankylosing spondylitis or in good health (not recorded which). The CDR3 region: CASSLVGSGIGNIQYF. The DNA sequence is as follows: TGTGCCAGCAGTTTGGTGGGTAGCGGGATTGGAAACATTCAGTACTTC.